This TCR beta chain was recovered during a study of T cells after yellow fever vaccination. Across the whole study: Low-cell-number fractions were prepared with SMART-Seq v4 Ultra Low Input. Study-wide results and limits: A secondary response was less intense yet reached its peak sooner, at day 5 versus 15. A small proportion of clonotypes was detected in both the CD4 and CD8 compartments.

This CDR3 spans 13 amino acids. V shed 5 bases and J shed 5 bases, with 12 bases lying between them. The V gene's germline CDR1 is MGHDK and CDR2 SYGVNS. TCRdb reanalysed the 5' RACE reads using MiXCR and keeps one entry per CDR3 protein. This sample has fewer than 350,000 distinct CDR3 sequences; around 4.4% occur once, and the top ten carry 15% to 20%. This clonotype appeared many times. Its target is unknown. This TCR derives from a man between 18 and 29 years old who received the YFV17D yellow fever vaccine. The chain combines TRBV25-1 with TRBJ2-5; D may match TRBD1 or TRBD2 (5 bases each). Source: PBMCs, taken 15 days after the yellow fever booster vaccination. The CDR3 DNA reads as TGTGCCAGCAGTACCGACTGGGGGGAGACCCAGTACTTC. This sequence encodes CASSTDWGETQYF.